This TCR beta chain was identified during a study of blood T cell repertoires in COVID-19. Study-level background: Samples representing acute and convalescent COVID-19 were sourced from the United States, Italy and Spain. From T cells, B-cell-depleted T cells, or PBMCs came the material, which was cDNA or gDNA.

This CDR3 has 16 amino acids. Germline V gives CDR1 KGHSH, CDR2 LQKENI. After removal of 2 bases from V and 1 base from J, the junction contained 4 bases not matched to a gene. Per the authors' pipeline: How many nucleated cells were present was estimated from reference gene primer amplification. The assay was immunoSEQ multiplex PCR, and TCRdb's table has in-frame clones only and misses some. Clone size and the V and J calls come from that table; the DNA yielded D and trimming. The sample shows 95,000 to 110,000 clones, more than 85% of them seen only once. The receptor was derived from a human donor in a cohort sampled during active COVID-19. The sequencing input was peripheral blood. The rearrangement links TRBV18 to TRBJ2-5, with 10 bases lining up with TRBD2. As DNA, the CDR3 is TGTGCCAGCTCACCAGGAGCGGGAGGGCCCCAAGAGACCCAGTACTTC. This translates into CASSPGAGGPQETQYF.